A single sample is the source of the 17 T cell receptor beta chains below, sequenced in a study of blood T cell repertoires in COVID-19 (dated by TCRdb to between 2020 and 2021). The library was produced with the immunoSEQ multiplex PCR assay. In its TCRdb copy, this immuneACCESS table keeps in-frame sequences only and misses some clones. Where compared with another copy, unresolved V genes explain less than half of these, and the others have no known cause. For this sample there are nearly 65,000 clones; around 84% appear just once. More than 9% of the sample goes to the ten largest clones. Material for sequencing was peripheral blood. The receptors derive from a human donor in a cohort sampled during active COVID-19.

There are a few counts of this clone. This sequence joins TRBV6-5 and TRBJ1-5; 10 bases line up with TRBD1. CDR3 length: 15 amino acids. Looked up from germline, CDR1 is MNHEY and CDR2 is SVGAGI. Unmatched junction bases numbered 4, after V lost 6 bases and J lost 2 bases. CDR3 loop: CASSPGTGGNQPQHF. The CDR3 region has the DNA TGTGCCAGCAGCCCCGGGACAGGGGGCAATCAGCCCCAGCATTTT.

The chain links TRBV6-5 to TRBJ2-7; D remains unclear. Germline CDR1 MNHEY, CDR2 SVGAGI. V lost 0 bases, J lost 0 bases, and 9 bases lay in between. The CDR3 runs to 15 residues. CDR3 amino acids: CASSYSGSGSYEQYF. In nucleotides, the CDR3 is TGTGCCAGCAGTTACTCAGGATCGGGCTCCTACGAGCAGTACTTC.

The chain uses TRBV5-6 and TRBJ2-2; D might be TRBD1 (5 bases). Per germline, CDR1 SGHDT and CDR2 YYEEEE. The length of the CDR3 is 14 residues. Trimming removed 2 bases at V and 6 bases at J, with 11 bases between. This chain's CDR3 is CASSLRGGPGELFF. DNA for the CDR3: TGTGCCAGCAGCTTAAGGGGCGGTCCCGGGGAGCTGTTTTTT.

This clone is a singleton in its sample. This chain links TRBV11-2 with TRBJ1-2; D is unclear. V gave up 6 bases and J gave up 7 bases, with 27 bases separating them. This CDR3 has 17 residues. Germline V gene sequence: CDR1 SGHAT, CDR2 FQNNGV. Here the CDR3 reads CASSRQRDFALLSGYTF. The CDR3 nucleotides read TGTGCCAGCAGTCGGCAGAGGGATTTCGCTTTATTAAGTGGCTACACCTTC.

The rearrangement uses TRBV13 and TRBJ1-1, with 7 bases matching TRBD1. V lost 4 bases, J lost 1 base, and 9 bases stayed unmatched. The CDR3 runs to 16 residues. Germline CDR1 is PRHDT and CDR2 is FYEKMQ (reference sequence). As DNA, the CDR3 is TGTGCCAGCAGCTCCGAGTCAGACAGGGCGAACACTGAAGCTTTCTTT. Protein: CASSSESDRANTEAFF.

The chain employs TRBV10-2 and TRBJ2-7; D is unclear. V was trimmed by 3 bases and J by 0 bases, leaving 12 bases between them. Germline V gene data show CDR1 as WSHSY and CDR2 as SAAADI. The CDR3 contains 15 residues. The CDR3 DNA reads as TGCGCCAGCAGTGAAGCACAGCCCAGCTCCTACGAGCAGTACTTC. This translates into CASSEAQPSSYEQYF.

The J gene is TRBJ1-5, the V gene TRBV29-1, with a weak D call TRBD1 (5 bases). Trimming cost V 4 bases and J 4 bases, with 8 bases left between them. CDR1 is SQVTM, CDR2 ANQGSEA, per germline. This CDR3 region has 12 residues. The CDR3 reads CSVGGRNQPQHF. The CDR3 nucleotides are TGCAGCGTTGGGGGCAGGAATCAGCCCCAGCATTTT. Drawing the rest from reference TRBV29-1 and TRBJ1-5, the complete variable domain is SAVISQKPSRDICQRGTSLTIQCQVDSQVTMMFWYRQQPGQSLTLIATANQGSEATYESGFVIDKFPISRPNLTFSTLTVSNMSPEDSSIYLCSVGGRNQPQHFGDGTRLSIL.

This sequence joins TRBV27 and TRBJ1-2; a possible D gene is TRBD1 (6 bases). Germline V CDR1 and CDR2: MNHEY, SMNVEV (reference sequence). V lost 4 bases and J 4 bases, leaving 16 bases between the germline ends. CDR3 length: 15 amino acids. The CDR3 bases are TGTGCCAGCAGTTCGGAGGGGGGGGTAATCTATGGCTACACCTTC. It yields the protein CASSSEGGVIYGYTF.

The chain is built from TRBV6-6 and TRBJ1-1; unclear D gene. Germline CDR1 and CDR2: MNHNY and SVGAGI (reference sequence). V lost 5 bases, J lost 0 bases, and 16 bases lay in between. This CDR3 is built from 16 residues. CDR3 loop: CASSRPGTPMNTEAFF. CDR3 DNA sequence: TGTGCCAGCAGTCGACCGGGAACCCCCATGAACACTGAAGCTTTCTTT.

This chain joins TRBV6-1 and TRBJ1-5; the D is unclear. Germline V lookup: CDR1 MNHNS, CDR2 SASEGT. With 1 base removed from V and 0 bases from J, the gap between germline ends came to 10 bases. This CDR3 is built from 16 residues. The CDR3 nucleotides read TGTGCCAGCAGTGAAGAAAGACAAAATAGCAATCAGCCCCAGCATTTT. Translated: CASSEERQNSNQPQHF.

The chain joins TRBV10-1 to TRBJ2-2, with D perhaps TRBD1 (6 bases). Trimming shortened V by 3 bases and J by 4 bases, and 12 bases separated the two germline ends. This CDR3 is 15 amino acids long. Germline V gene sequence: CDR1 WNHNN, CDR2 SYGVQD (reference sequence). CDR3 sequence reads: CASSDVQGPTGELFF. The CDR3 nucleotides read TGCGCCAGCAGTGACGTACAGGGCCCCACCGGGGAGCTGTTTTTT.

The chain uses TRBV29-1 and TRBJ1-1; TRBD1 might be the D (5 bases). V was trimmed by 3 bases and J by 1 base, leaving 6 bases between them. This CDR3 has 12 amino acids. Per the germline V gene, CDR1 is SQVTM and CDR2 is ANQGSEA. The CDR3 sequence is CSVDDRNTEAFF. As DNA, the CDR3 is TGCAGCGTTGATGACAGGAACACTGAAGCTTTCTTT.

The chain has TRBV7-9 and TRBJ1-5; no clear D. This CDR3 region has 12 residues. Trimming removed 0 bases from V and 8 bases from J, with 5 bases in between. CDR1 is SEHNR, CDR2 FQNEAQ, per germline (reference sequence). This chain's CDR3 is CASSLAGKPQHF. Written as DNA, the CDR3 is TGTGCCAGCAGCTTAGCCGGTAAGCCCCAGCATTTT. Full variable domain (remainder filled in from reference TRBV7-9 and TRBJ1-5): DTGVSQNPRHKITKRGQNVTFRCDPISEHNRLYWYRQTLGQGPEFLTYFQNEAQLEKSRLLSDRFSAERPKGSFSTLEIQRTEQGDSAMYLCASSLAGKPQHFGDGTRLSIL.

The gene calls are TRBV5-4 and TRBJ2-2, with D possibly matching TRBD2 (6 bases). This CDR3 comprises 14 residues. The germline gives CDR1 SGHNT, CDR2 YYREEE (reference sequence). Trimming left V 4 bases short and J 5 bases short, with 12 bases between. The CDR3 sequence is CASSPRGGTGELFF. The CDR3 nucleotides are TGTGCCAGCAGCCCCCGAGGAGGGACCGGGGAGCTGTTTTTT.

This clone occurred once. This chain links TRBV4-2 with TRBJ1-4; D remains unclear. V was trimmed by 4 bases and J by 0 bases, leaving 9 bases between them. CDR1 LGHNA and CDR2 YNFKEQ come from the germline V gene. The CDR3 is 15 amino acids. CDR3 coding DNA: TGTGCCAGCAGCCGACAATCTCCAACTAATGAAAAACTGTTTTTT. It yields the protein CASSRQSPTNEKLFF.

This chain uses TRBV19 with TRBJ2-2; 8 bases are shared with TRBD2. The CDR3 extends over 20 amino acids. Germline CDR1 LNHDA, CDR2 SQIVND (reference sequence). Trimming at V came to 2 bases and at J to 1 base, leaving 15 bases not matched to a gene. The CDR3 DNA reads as TGTGCCAGTAGTATAATGCCTGTATGGTTGAGCGGGGGGAACACCGGGGAGCTGTTTTTT. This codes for CASSIMPVWLSGGNTGELFF.

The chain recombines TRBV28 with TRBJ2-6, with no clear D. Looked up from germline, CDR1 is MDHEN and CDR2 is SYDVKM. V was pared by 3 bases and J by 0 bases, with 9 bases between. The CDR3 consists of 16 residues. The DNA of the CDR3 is TGTGCCAGCAGTTTCCCGGAGAGCTCTGGGGCCAACGTCCTGACTTTC. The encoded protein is CASSFPESSGANVLTF.